The 32 T cell receptor beta chains presented below share a single source sample, sequenced in a study of T cells in localized non-small cell lung cancer. Assay: immunoSEQ multiplex PCR; the TCRdb copy retains only in-frame clones and omits some. The table records around 140,000 clones, 89% of them present only once. The specimen comprised peripheral blood, sampled before any cancer treatment. The receptors were sampled from a female donor aged 60 or older with stage I lung adenocarcinoma.

This clone has a single count. This sequence joins TRBV18 and TRBJ1-3; a weak D match, TRBD1 (6 bases). Germline CDR1 reads KGHSH; CDR2 reads LQKENI. The germline V and J ends were trimmed by 4 bases and 0 bases, with 13 bases remaining between them. The CDR3 is made up of 16 amino acids. CDR3 protein: CASSRDRPLSGNTIYF. In DNA form, the CDR3 reads TGTGCCAGCTCACGCGACAGGCCACTCTCTGGAAACACCATATATTTT.

CDR3 nucleotide sequence: TGTGCCAGCAGTCCAGGACAGGGGGCTGTTACTCAGCCCCAGCATTTT. This translates into CASSPGQGAVTQPQHF. This sequence joins TRBV27 and TRBJ1-5, with 11 bases identical to TRBD1. Germline assignment: CDR1 MNHEY and CDR2 SMNVEV (reference sequence). The CDR3 has 16 residues. Trimming at V came to 5 bases and at J to 6 bases, leaving 9 bases not matched to a gene.

V usage is TRBV5-1 and J usage is TRBJ1-3; D not resolved. V was trimmed by 0 bases and J by 2 bases, leaving 15 bases between them. CDR1 is SGHRS and CDR2 is YFSETQ in the germline V gene. The CDR3 spans 17 residues. This chain's CDR3 is CASSLVPAALAGNTIYF. DNA for the CDR3: TGCGCCAGCAGCTTGGTACCCGCCGCCTTAGCTGGAAACACCATATATTTT.

The chain carries TRBV27 and TRBJ2-2; D might be TRBD2 (6 bases). Trimming removed 5 bases at V and 7 bases at J, with 8 bases between. This CDR3 is built from 12 residues. Germline V gene sequence: CDR1 MNHEY, CDR2 SMNVEV (reference sequence). The CDR3 region is CASSPGVGELFF. The CDR3, as DNA: TGTGCCAGCAGTCCGGGGGTCGGGGAGCTGTTTTTT.

This clone has just one count. CDR3: CASSPPSTSGEETQYF. DNA for the CDR3: TGTGCCAGCTCACCACCTTCGACTAGCGGGGAAGAGACCCAGTACTTC. V is TRBV18 and J is TRBJ2-5, with TRBD2 matching 11 bases. V was pared by 0 bases and J by 3 bases, with 3 bases of the junction left unmatched. Germline CDR1 is KGHSH and CDR2 is LQKENI. This CDR3 contains 16 residues.

The chain uses TRBV5-6 and TRBJ2-7; 8 nucleotides align to TRBD1. V shed 4 bases, J shed 1 base, and the junction held 7 bases outside the gene matches. This CDR3 comprises 15 residues. CDR1 SGHDT and CDR2 YYEEEE come from the germline V gene. In DNA, the CDR3 is TGTGCCAGCAGCATCGGGACAGGATATTCCTACGAGCAGTACTTC. Its protein is CASSIGTGYSYEQYF.

J is TRBJ2-7 and V is TRBV10-1, with D possibly matching TRBD2 (5 bases). The CDR3 is made up of 17 amino acids. The ends were cut back, 6 bases at V and 0 bases at J, with 21 bases in the middle. CDR1 and CDR2 from the germline V gene are WNHNN and SYGVQD (reference sequence). The CDR3 is CASRAKAWERNSYEQYF. In DNA form, the CDR3 reads TGCGCCAGCAGAGCTAAAGCCTGGGAGAGGAACTCCTACGAGCAGTACTTC.

V and J are TRBV2 and TRBJ2-5, with D perhaps TRBD2 (5 bases). The ends were cut back, 5 bases at V and 10 bases at J, with 11 bases in the middle. Germline CDR1 is SNHLY and CDR2 is FYNNEI. The CDR3 spans 11 residues. CDR3 protein: CASSSGKDQYF. The CDR3 DNA is TGTGCCAGCAGTTCCGGGAAGGACCAGTACTTC.

This CDR3 reads CASSQGGLPSETQYF. CDR3 DNA sequence: TGCGCCAGCAGCCAAGGGGGACTCCCGTCGGAGACCCAGTACTTC. The chain uses TRBV4-1 and TRBJ2-5; D might be TRBD2 (6 bases). The CDR3 is made up of 15 amino acids. Germline values: CDR1 MGHRA, CDR2 YSYEKL. With 1 base removed from V and 5 bases from J, the gap between germline ends came to 14 bases.

This clone has just one count. This rearrangement joins TRBV7-9 to TRBJ2-1; D is uncertain. The V end lost 6 bases, the J end lost 0 bases, and 9 bases lay between the germline ends. Germline CDR1 SEHNR, CDR2 FQNEAQ (reference sequence). The CDR3 spans 14 residues. DNA for the CDR3: TGTGCCAGCAGGAATGACCGCTCCTACAATGAGCAGTTCTTC. Translating it yields CASRNDRSYNEQFF.

The chain is built from TRBV6-5 and TRBJ1-2, with D unresolved. Trimming took off 6 bases at V and 4 bases at J, with 15 bases between the two ends. CDR3 length: 14 amino acids. Per the germline V gene, CDR1 is MNHEY and CDR2 is SVGAGI. Here the CDR3 DNA reads TGTGCCAGCAGACGACAAGACCTCAGCTATGGCTACACCTTC. Protein sequence: CASRRQDLSYGYTF.

The chain links TRBV19 to TRBJ2-7; no firm D call. Germline-derived CDR1 and CDR2 are LNHDA and SQIVND (reference sequence). Trimming took off 4 bases at V and 2 bases at J, with 9 bases between the two ends. CDR3 length equals 13 residues. The CDR3 reads CASSNSAAYEQYF. The DNA for the CDR3 is TGTGCCAGTAGTAATTCGGCAGCCTACGAGCAGTACTTC.

The chain combines TRBV6-5 with TRBJ2-3; D call uncertain. V lost 6 bases and J lost 3, with 4 bases in between. CDR1 and CDR2 from the germline V gene are MNHEY and SVGAGI. CDR3 size: 11 residues. The CDR3 is CASRGTDTQYF. For the CDR3, the DNA is TGTGCCAGCAGGGGGACAGATACGCAGTATTTT.

The J gene is TRBJ1-2, the V gene TRBV7-9; TRBD1 aligns across 8 bases. From germline, CDR1 is SEHNR and CDR2 FQNEAQ (reference sequence). The CDR3 contains 16 residues. V was pared by 2 bases and J by 6 bases, with 11 bases of the junction left unmatched. Here the CDR3 DNA reads TGTGCCAGCAGCTTATCATCCGGACAGGGTCTGAATGGCTACACCTTC. The encoded protein is CASSLSSGQGLNGYTF.

This clone was observed once. In nucleotides, the CDR3 is TGCGCCAGCAGCCCCGGGACACCGCGGGAGCAGTACTTC. Translation gives CASSPGTPREQYF. The chain is built from TRBV5-1 and TRBJ2-7; maybe TRBD1 (6 bases). V lost 4 bases and J 7 bases, leaving 15 bases between the germline ends. The CDR3 totals 13 residues. Germline V gene sequence: CDR1 SGHRS, CDR2 YFSETQ.

The chain recombines TRBV6-4 with TRBJ2-2; no clear D. Trimming removed 8 bases at V and 3 bases at J, with 7 bases between. CDR1 is MRHNA, CDR2 SNTAGT, per germline. CDR3 length equals 12 residues. The CDR3 DNA follows: TGTGCCAGCGGCTCATACACCGGGGAGCTGTTTTTT. Protein product: CASGSYTGELFF.

The genes are TRBV27 and TRBJ2-1; 8 bases match TRBD2. The junction had 11 bases not matched to a gene; V was cut back by 6 bases and J by 4 bases. This CDR3 contains 16 residues. The germline V gene has CDR1 MNHEY and CDR2 SMNVEV (reference sequence). The DNA of the CDR3 is TGTGCCAGCAGCCGTAGCGGGGATATCATTTACAATGAGCAGTTCTTC. Translated, it gives CASSRSGDIIYNEQFF.

The rearrangement uses TRBV5-1 and TRBJ2-3, with 8 nucleotides matching TRBD2. The junction had 8 bases not matched to a gene; V was cut back by 6 bases and J by 2 bases. CDR1 and CDR2 from the germline V gene are SGHRS and YFSETQ. CDR3 length: 15 amino acids. CDR3 nucleotide sequence: TGCGCCAGCACCCTAGCGGGCCAACACACAGATACGCAGTATTTT. Protein: CASTLAGQHTDTQYF.

V and J are TRBV5-1 and TRBJ2-6, with D unresolved. The V gene's germline CDR1 is SGHRS and CDR2 YFSETQ. V was cut by 2 bases and J by 0 bases, with 9 bases left in between. The CDR3 extends over 16 amino acids. The DNA for the CDR3 is TGCGCCAGCAGCTTCCTCCGGCCCTCTGGGGCCAACGTCCTGACTTTC. It encodes CASSFLRPSGANVLTF.

The rearrangement uses TRBV5-1 and TRBJ2-7, with TRBD1 matching over 7 bases. CDR1 and CDR2 from the germline V gene are SGHRS and YFSETQ. This CDR3 is built from 16 residues. V was clipped by 4 bases and J by 4 bases; unmatched bases: 14. The chain's CDR3 is CASSPGLAPGQYEQYF. The CDR3 DNA sequence: TGCGCCAGCAGCCCCGGTCTGGCCCCGGGACAGTACGAGCAGTACTTC.

The chain links TRBV6-5 to TRBJ2-1, with D possibly being TRBD1 (5 bases). V dropped 7 bases and J dropped 9 bases, with 13 bases sitting between them. The CDR3 length is 12 residues. Germline CDR1 MNHEY, CDR2 SVGAGI. CDR3: CASKGQTFEQFF. In DNA form, the CDR3 reads TGTGCCAGCAAGGGGCAGACTTTTGAGCAGTTCTTC.

The V call is TRBV18, the J call TRBJ1-1; D is undetermined. Germline V gene sequence: CDR1 KGHSH, CDR2 LQKENI. The CDR3 runs 15 residues. V lost 2 bases, J lost 0 bases, and 10 bases lay in between. CDR3 sequence reads: CASSPFSGLNTEAFF. CDR3 DNA: TGTGCCAGCTCACCATTCTCCGGTTTGAACACTGAAGCTTTCTTT.

The J gene is TRBJ1-4, the V gene TRBV21-1. TRBV21-1 counts as a pseudogene. The CDR3 covers 14 residues. CDR3: CASSLPVADEKLFF. CDR3 bases: TGTGCCAGCAGCCTCCCGGTTGCGGATGAAAAACTGTTTTTT.

The V and J genes are TRBV7-9 and TRBJ2-1; 8 bases agree with TRBD1. The CDR3 covers 15 residues. V lost 4 bases to trimming and J lost 2 bases; unmatched junction nucleotides: 4. The germline CDR1 and CDR2 sequences are SEHNR and FQNEAQ (reference sequence). The CDR3 reads CASSYGTGTYNEQFF. CDR3 nucleotide sequence: TGTGCCAGCAGCTACGGGACAGGTACCTACAATGAGCAGTTCTTC.

The CDR3 sequence is CASSHTRSGTSGIEQFF. As DNA, the CDR3 is TGTGCCAGCAGCCATACAAGGTCCGGGACTAGCGGTATAGAGCAGTTCTTC. The chain joins TRBV7-9 to TRBJ2-1, with 11 positions matching TRBD2. Germline loops: CDR1 SEHNR, CDR2 FQNEAQ (reference sequence). V was pared by 5 bases and J by 10 bases, with 16 bases of the junction left unmatched. The CDR3 runs 17 residues. The whole variable domain, filled in from reference TRBV7-9 and TRBJ2-1, reads DTGVSQNPRHKITKRGQNVTFRCDPISEHNRLYWYRQTLGQGPEFLTYFQNEAQLEKSRLLSDRFSAERPKGSFSTLEIQRTEQGDSAMYLCASSHTRSGTSGIEQFFGPGTRLTVL.

This chain connects TRBV29-1 to TRBJ2-7; 8 bases agree with TRBD2. The CDR3 length is 13 residues. Looked up from germline, CDR1 is SQVTM and CDR2 is ANQGSEA. The trim removed 7 bases at V and 0 bases at J, leaving 5 bases unmatched. CDR3 region: CSAVSGSSYEQYF. The CDR3 DNA sequence: TGCAGCGCCGTGAGCGGGAGCTCCTACGAGCAGTACTTC.

The chain uses TRBV6-4 and TRBJ1-6; no clear D. V was clipped by 3 bases and J by 9 bases, with 12 bases between them. This CDR3 contains 14 residues. The V gene's germline CDR1 is MRHNA and CDR2 SNTAGT. CDR3: CASSDRSIGSPLHF. The CDR3 DNA sequence: TGTGCCAGCAGTGATCGTAGTATCGGTTCACCCCTCCACTTT.

CDR3 amino acids: CASSLLVGFFRNTGELFF. The DNA for the CDR3 is TGTGCCAGCAGCTTGTTAGTAGGGTTCTTTCGGAATACCGGGGAGCTGTTTTTT. The V call is TRBV5-8, the J call TRBJ2-2; D gene ambiguous. The germline V gene has CDR1 SGHTS and CDR2 YDEGEE. Trimming cost V 1 base and J 5 bases, with 21 bases left between them. There are 18 residues in the CDR3.

This clone was detected many times. This chain uses TRBV19 with TRBJ1-5; no clear D gene. Deletions cut 8 bases from V and 4 bases from J, with 12 bases between. Per germline, CDR1 LNHDA and CDR2 SQIVND (reference sequence). This CDR3 region has 13 residues. Here the CDR3 reads CASSVIGNQPQHF. CDR3 nucleotide sequence: TGTGCCAGTTCGGTGATAGGGAATCAGCCCCAGCATTTT.

The V and J genes are TRBV14 and TRBJ1-2, with unresolved D. V lost 1 base, J lost 8 bases, and 11 bases lay in between. Germline lookup yields CDR1 SGHDN and CDR2 FVKESK. The CDR3 runs to 13 residues. In nucleotides, the CDR3 is TGTGCCAGCAGCCAAGCACCAACGAAAGGCTACACCTTC. It yields the protein CASSQAPTKGYTF.

The rearrangement links TRBV5-1 to TRBJ2-5; no reliable D call. This CDR3 is built from 14 residues. V was clipped by 0 bases and J by 5 bases, with 11 bases between them. The V gene's germline CDR1 is SGHRS and CDR2 YFSETQ. The DNA for the CDR3 is TGCGCCAGCAGCTTGGAATCCGTTAAGGAGACCCAGTACTTC. Protein: CASSLESVKETQYF.

V and J are TRBV5-1 and TRBJ1-1, with 9 nucleotides matching TRBD1. The CDR3 has 16 amino acids. Germline V gene sequence: CDR1 SGHRS, CDR2 YFSETQ. Losses at the gene ends were 0 bases for V and 5 bases for J; bases not matched to a gene: 8. This CDR3 is CASSLAWTGDLTEAFF. The CDR3 DNA sequence: TGCGCCAGCAGCTTGGCCTGGACAGGGGACCTAACTGAAGCTTTCTTT.